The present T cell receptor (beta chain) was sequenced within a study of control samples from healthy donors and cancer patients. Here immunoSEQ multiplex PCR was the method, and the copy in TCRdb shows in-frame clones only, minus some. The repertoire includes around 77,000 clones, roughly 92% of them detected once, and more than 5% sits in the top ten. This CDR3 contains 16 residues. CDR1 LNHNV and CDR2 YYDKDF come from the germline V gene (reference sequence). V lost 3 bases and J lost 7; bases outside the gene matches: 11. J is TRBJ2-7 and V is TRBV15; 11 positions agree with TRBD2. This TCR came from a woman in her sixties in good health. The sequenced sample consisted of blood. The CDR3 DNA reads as TGTGCCACCAGCAGCAAACTTAGCGGGAGGGCCGGTGAGCAGTACTTC. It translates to CATSSKLSGRAGEQYF.